These T cell receptor beta chains were read from a single sample in a study of identical twins. TCRdb itself ran the 5' RACE reads through MiXCR, one entry per CDR3 protein. The profile covers approximately 680,000 distinct CDR3 sequences, with under 8.5% appearing a single time and less than 2% taken by the ten largest. This sample also belongs to another study, concerning yellow fever vaccine responses in identical twins.

Sample: PBMCs. The receptors shown here come from a woman between 18 and 29 years old in good health. Each CDR3 is given with its conserved first and last residue. The order of the fields is clone size, V gene, D gene, J gene, CDR3 protein, CDR3 DNA. The D gene is left open where the match is weak. Some rows mark clone size as missing; the rest say once, few, many or name a class of expanded clone.

many	TRBV4-1	.	TRBJ2-1	CASRPEGLSRNEQFF	TGCGCCAGCAGACCCGAGGGGTTATCTCGGAATGAGCAGTTCTTC
few	TRBV3-1	TRBD1	TRBJ1-2	CASSQDGTARYGYTF	TGTGCCAGCAGCCAAGATGGGACAGCCCGCTATGGCTACACCTTC
many	TRBV27	TRBD1	TRBJ2-7	CASSPRTGEPYEQYF	TGTGCCAGCAGTCCTCGGACAGGAGAACCCTACGAGCAGTACTTC
many	TRBV5-1	.	TRBJ2-5	CASSFVAEGLQETQYF	TGCGCCAGCAGCTTCGTGGCGGAGGGGTTACAAGAGACCCAGTACTTC
.	TRBV2	TRBD2	TRBJ2-1	CASSSVSRLAGKGYEQFF	TGTGCCAGCAGTTCCGTCTCAAGACTAGCGGGAAAAGGGTATGAGCAGTTCTTC
.	TRBV3-1	TRBD1	TRBJ1-1	CASSPLSWDRGFSTEAFF	TGTGCCAGCAGCCCCCTTTCATGGGACAGGGGATTTTCCACTGAAGCTTTCTTT
.	TRBV12-3/TRBV12-4	TRBD2	TRBJ2-1	CASTLRVGRAREQFF	TGTGCCAGCACCCTTAGGGTCGGGAGGGCCCGGGAGCAGTTCTTC
many	TRBV29-1	TRBD1	TRBJ2-4	CSVEEWDRGVNIQYF	TGCAGCGTTGAAGAATGGGACAGGGGTGTGAACATTCAGTACTTC
many	TRBV3-1	.	TRBJ2-2	CASSRTNTGELFF	TGTGCCAGCAGCCGTACGAACACCGGGGAGCTGTTTTTT
few	TRBV7-9	.	TRBJ2-5	CASSLPLSQETQYF	TGTGCCAGCAGCTTACCCCTCAGCCAAGAGACCCAGTACTTC
many	TRBV2	TRBD2	TRBJ2-5	CASARSQRGLQETQYF	TGTGCCAGCGCACGTAGCCAGCGGGGGCTCCAAGAGACCCAGTACTTC
many	TRBV5-1	TRBD2	TRBJ2-3	CASSHGSGGSTDTQYF	TGCGCCAGCAGTCATGGCAGCGGGGGTAGCACAGATACGCAGTATTTT
.	TRBV6-5	.	TRBJ2-5	CASSSGLKRETQYF	TGTGCCAGCAGTTCCGGACTAAAGCGGGAGACCCAGTACTTC
.	TRBV6-1	TRBD1	TRBJ1-6	CASSRPDRDNSPLHF	TGTGCCAGCAGTCGCCCCGACAGGGATAATTCACCCCTCCACTTT
many	TRBV5-5	.	TRBJ2-3	CASSLSMGRETQYF	TGTGCCAGCAGCTTGAGTATGGGCCGCGAAACGCAGTATTTT
few	TRBV5-1	.	TRBJ2-2	CASNSANTGELFF	TGCGCCAGCAACTCCGCGAACACCGGGGAGCTGTTTTTT
.	TRBV2	.	TRBJ2-7	CASSESVRQYF	TGTGCCAGCAGTGAGTCAGTTCGACAGTACTTC
few	TRBV4-2	TRBD2	TRBJ2-2	CASSQDPLSSGRNTGELFF	TGTGCCAGCAGCCAAGACCCCCTGTCTAGCGGGAGGAACACCGGGGAGCTGTTTTTT
many	TRBV12-3/TRBV12-4	.	TRBJ2-7	CASSFPGRYEQYF	TGTGCCAGCAGTTTTCCAGGACGCTACGAGCAGTACTTC
.	TRBV5-1	TRBD1	TRBJ1-6	CASSLRVQGNNSPLHF	TGCGCCAGCAGCTTGAGGGTACAGGGGAATAATTCACCCCTCCACTTT
few	TRBV11-2	.	TRBJ2-1	CASSLEMGVNEQFF	TGTGCCAGCAGCTTAGAGATGGGGGTCAATGAGCAGTTCTTC
few	TRBV28	TRBD1	TRBJ1-2	CASSSGRQGALGYGYTF	TGTGCCAGCAGTTCAGGACGACAGGGGGCCTTAGGGTATGGCTACACCTTC
.	TRBV5-6	.	TRBJ2-7	CASRRGGVHRYEQYF	TGTGCCAGCAGGCGCGGCGGAGTCCACCGCTACGAGCAGTACTTC
.	TRBV4-1	.	TRBJ2-1	CASSQGQGGSYNEQFF	TGCGCCAGCAGCCAAGGTCAGGGCGGAAGCTACAATGAGCAGTTCTTC
few	TRBV10-3	.	TRBJ2-7	CAISVTGETGEQYF	TGTGCCATCAGTGTGACGGGAGAGACTGGGGAGCAGTACTTC
.	TRBV5-1	TRBD1	TRBJ2-3	CASTTDRDTTDTQYF	TGCGCCAGCACCACCGACAGGGATACCACAGATACGCAGTATTTT
.	TRBV4-2	TRBD2	TRBJ2-5	CASSQEGPSRGGQTQYF	TGTGCCAGCAGCCAAGAAGGGCCTTCCCGGGGGGGACAGACCCAGTACTTC
few	TRBV18	TRBD2	TRBJ2-5	CASSPTAGLQETQYF	TGTGCCAGCTCACCAACAGCGGGACTCCAAGAGACCCAGTACTTC
many	TRBV28	TRBD1	TRBJ1-4	CASSRDRASSNEKLFF	TGTGCCAGCAGCCGGGACAGGGCTAGCTCTAATGAAAAACTGTTTTTT
.	TRBV20-1	.	TRBJ2-1	CSATLLVRLSDEQFF	TGCAGTGCAACCCTTCTAGTTCGTCTTAGCGATGAGCAGTTCTTC
many	TRBV10-3	TRBD1	TRBJ2-3	CASGDSASTDTQYF	TGTGCCTCCGGGGACAGCGCTAGCACAGATACGCAGTATTTT
.	TRBV5-1	TRBD1	TRBJ1-5	CASSRDSTNQPQHF	TGCGCCAGCAGCCGGGACAGCACTAATCAGCCCCAGCATTTT
many	TRBV11-2	TRBD1	TRBJ1-1	CASSLTTGGNTEAFF	TGTGCCAGCAGCTTAACGACAGGGGGGAACACTGAAGCTTTCTTT
few	TRBV7-3	TRBD2	TRBJ2-7	CASSLAAGGRAYEQYF	TGTGCCAGCAGCTTAGCTGCGGGCGGGAGGGCCTACGAGCAGTACTTC
.	TRBV7-9	.	TRBJ1-1	CASSLGGGLPEAFF	TGTGCCAGCAGCTTAGGTGGGGGGCTCCCGGAAGCTTTCTTT
few	TRBV5-1	TRBD1	TRBJ1-6	CASRRTGDSPLHF	TGCGCCAGCAGGCGGACAGGGGATTCACCCCTCCACTTT
many	TRBV12-3/TRBV12-4	.	TRBJ1-3	CASSPKQGYGNTIYF	TGTGCCAGCAGTCCGAAACAGGGCTATGGAAACACCATATATTTT
few	TRBV9	.	TRBJ2-1	CASSVAKSNEQFF	TGTGCCAGCAGCGTAGCTAAATCCAATGAGCAGTTCTTC
many	TRBV12-3/TRBV12-4	.	TRBJ1-5	CASSFSGEGQPQHF	TGTGCCAGCAGTTTTTCAGGGGAAGGGCAGCCCCAGCATTTT
few	TRBV3-1	.	TRBJ2-4	CASSQVGARNIQYF	TGTGCCAGCAGCCAAGTAGGAGCCCGTAACATTCAGTACTTC
many	TRBV12-3/TRBV12-4	.	TRBJ2-3	CASSLYGLSDTQYF	TGTGCCAGCAGCCTCTACGGTTTGTCAGATACGCAGTATTTT
few	TRBV27	.	TRBJ2-3	CASSPHPWGITDTQYF	TGTGCCAGCTCACCCCACCCTTGGGGAATAACAGATACGCAGTATTTT
.	TRBV28	TRBD1	TRBJ1-2	CASSLKLGRGYGYTF	TGTGCCAGCAGTTTAAAATTAGGCAGGGGGTATGGCTACACCTTC
few	TRBV9	.	TRBJ2-7	CASSQNSGTLGEQYF	TGTGCCAGCAGCCAAAACTCCGGGACACTCGGCGAGCAGTACTTC
.	TRBV20-1	.	TRBJ1-2	CSASKDLANYGYTF	TGCAGTGCATCCAAAGACCTAGCTAACTATGGCTACACCTTC
few	TRBV6-1	TRBD2	TRBJ2-5	CASTFSGGGMETQYF	TGTGCCAGCACCTTTTCGGGGGGGGGCATGGAGACCCAGTACTTC
few	TRBV20-1	TRBD2	TRBJ2-1	CSALSGSYNEQFF	TGCAGTGCTCTTAGCGGGTCCTACAATGAGCAGTTCTTC
.	TRBV29-1	.	TRBJ2-5	CSVKSVQGMGETQYF	TGCAGCGTTAAGAGCGTACAGGGTATGGGGGAGACCCAGTACTTC
few	TRBV29-1	.	TRBJ2-7	CSVVDGGAYEQYF	TGCAGCGTTGTCGACGGCGGAGCCTACGAGCAGTACTTC
few	TRBV24-1	TRBD2	TRBJ2-1	CATSDKRTSGLNNEQFF	TGTGCCACCAGTGACAAACGGACTAGCGGGCTTAACAATGAGCAGTTCTTC
few	TRBV6-5	.	TRBJ2-5	CAGPGTQYF	TGTGCCGGGCCGGGGACCCAGTACTTC
many	TRBV27	.	TRBJ2-3	CASRRNTDTQYF	TGTGCCAGCAGACGAAACACAGATACGCAGTATTTT
.	TRBV6-5	.	TRBJ1-1	CASFYSENTEAFF	TGTGCCAGCTTTTACTCGGAGAACACTGAAGCTTTCTTT
many	TRBV5-1	.	TRBJ1-1	CASSFALNTEAFF	TGCGCCAGCAGCTTCGCCCTGAACACTGAAGCTTTCTTT
few	TRBV14	TRBD1	TRBJ2-1	CASSQGSLRGRWSYNEQFF	TGTGCCAGCAGCCAAGGTTCTCTAAGGGGGCGATGGTCCTACAATGAGCAGTTCTTC
few	TRBV6-1	.	TRBJ2-2	CASRGRQATGELFF	TGTGCCAGCAGGGGAAGGCAGGCCACCGGGGAGCTGTTTTTT
.	TRBV10-3	.	TRBJ2-2	CAISGQATGELFF	TGTGCCATCAGTGGACAGGCCACCGGGGAGCTGTTTTTT
few	TRBV7-8	.	TRBJ2-2	CASSSNRVITGELFF	TGTGCCAGCAGCTCCAACAGGGTAATCACCGGGGAGCTGTTTTTT
few	TRBV7-3	TRBD1	TRBJ2-7	CASSLGQGTSIPYEQYF	TGTGCCAGCAGCTTAGGACAGGGTACTAGTATACCCTACGAGCAGTACTTC
.	TRBV7-8	.	TRBJ2-5	CASSLEGGLETQYF	TGTGCCAGCAGCTTAGAGGGGGGCCTGGAGACCCAGTACTTC